This T cell receptor beta chain was recorded in a study of T cells in Graves' hyperthyroidism and ophthalmopathy. In its sample, this clonotype was seen many times. The investigators amplified TCR beta CDR3 regions from RNA transcripts. An initial round of RT-PCR targeting the TCR CDR3 relied on the HTBI primer set. Each CDR3 protein gets one entry after TCRdb re-called the multiplex PCR reads with MiXCR. The sample lists over 250,000 distinct CDR3 sequences, 20% to 25% seen once, with around 28% in the top ten. This CDR3 region has 16 residues. V was trimmed by 3 bases and J by 0 bases, leaving 14 bases between them. The germline CDR1 and CDR2 sequences are GTSNPN and SVGIG (reference sequence).

The genes are TRBV30 and TRBJ2-2; maybe TRBD1 (6 bases). The sample comprised blood. The receptor was derived from a man between 35 and 55 years old with Graves' hyperthyroidism that later progressed to Graves' ophthalmopathy. The CDR3 region is CAWRVWAGANTGELFF. The CDR3 DNA sequence: TGTGCCTGGAGAGTTTGGGCAGGGGCGAACACCGGGGAGCTGTTTTTT.